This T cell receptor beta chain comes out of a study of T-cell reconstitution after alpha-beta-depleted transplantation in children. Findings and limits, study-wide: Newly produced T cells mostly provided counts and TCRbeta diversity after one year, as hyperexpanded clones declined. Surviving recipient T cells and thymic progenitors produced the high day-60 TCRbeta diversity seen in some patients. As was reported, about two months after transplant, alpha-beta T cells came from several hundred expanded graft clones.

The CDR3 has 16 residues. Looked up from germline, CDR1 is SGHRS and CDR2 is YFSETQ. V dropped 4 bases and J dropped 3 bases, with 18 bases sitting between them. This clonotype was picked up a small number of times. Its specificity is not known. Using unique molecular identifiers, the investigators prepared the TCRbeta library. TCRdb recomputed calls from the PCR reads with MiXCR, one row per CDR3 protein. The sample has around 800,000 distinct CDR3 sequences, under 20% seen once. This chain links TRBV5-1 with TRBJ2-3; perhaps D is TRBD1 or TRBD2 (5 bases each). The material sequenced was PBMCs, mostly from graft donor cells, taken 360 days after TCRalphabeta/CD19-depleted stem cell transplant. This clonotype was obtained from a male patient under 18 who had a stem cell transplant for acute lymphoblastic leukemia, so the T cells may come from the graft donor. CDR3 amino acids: CASSHVRASGTDTQYF. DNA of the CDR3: TGCGCCAGCAGCCATGTGAGGGCGTCAGGGACAGATACGCAGTATTTT.